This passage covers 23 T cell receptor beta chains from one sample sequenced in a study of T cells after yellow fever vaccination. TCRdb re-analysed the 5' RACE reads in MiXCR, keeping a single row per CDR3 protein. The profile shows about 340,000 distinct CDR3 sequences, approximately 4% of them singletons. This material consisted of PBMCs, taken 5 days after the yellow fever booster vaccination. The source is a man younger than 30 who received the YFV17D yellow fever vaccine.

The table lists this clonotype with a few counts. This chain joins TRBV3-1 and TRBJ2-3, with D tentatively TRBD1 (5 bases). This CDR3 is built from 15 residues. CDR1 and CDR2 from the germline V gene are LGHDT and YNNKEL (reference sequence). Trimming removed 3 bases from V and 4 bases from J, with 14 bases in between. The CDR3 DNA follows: TGTGCCAGCAGCCACTCGGCACAGGCCGCAGATACGCAGTATTTT. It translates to CASSHSAQAADTQYF.

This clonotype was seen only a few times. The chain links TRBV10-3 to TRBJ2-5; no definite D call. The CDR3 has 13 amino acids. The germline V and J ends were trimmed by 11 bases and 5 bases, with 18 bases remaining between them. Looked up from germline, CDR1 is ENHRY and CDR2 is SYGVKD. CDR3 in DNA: TGTGCCGCCCATGGTGACGGAAGGGAGACCCAGTACTTC. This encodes CAAHGDGRETQYF.

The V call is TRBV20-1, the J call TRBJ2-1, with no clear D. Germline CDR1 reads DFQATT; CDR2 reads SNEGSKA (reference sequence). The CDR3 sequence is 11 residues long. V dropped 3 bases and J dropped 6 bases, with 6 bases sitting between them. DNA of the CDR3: TGCAGTGCTAGTGAAATCAATGAGCAGTTCTTC. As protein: CSASEINEQFF.

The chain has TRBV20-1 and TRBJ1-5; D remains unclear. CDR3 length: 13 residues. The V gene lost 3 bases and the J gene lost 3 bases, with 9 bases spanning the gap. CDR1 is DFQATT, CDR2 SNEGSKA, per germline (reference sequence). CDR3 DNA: TGCAGTGCTAGGAGGCCCAACAATCAGCCCCAGCATTTT. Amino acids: CSARRPNNQPQHF.

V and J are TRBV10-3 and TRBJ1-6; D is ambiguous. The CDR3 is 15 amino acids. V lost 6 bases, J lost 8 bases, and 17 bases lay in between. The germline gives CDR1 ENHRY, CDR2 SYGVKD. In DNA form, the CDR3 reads TGTGCCATCAGGTGGGGAGCGGAATTTGATTCACCCCTCCACTTT. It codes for CAIRWGAEFDSPLHF.

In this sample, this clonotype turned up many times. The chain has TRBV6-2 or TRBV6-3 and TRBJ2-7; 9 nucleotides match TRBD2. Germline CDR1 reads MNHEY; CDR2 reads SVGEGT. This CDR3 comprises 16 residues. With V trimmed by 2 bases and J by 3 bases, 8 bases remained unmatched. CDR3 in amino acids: CASSYRAAGGYYEQYF. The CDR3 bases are TGTGCCAGCAGTTACCGTGCAGCGGGGGGCTACTACGAGCAGTACTTC.

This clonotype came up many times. The CDR3 DNA reads as TGTGCCAGCACCGAAGGGGGGTATGGCTACACCTTC. This codes for CASTEGGYGYTF. This chain connects TRBV28 to TRBJ1-2; a weak D match, TRBD1 (6 bases). V lost 7 bases, J lost 5 bases, and 11 bases lay in between. Germline V gene lookup returns CDR1 MDHEN and CDR2 SYDVKM. The CDR3 spans 12 residues.

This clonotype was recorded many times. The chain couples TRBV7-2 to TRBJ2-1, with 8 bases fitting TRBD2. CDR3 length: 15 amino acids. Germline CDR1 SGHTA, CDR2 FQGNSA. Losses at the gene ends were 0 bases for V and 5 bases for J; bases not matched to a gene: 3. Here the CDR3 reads CASSLALAGHNEQFF. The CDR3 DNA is TGTGCCAGCAGCTTAGCGTTAGCGGGGCACAATGAGCAGTTCTTC.

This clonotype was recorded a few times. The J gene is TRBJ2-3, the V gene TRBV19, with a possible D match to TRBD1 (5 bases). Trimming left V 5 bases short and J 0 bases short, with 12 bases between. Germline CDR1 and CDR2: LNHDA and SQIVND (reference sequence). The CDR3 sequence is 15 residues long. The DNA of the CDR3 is TGTGCCAGTAGTCCAGACAGATCTAGCACAGATACGCAGTATTTT. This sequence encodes CASSPDRSSTDTQYF.

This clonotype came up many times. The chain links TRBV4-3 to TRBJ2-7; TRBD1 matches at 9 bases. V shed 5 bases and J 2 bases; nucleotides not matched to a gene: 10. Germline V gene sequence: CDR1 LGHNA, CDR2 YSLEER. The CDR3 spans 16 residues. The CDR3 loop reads CASSTRGQGGPYEQYF. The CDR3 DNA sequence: TGCGCCAGCAGCACCCGGGGACAGGGAGGCCCCTACGAGCAGTACTTC.

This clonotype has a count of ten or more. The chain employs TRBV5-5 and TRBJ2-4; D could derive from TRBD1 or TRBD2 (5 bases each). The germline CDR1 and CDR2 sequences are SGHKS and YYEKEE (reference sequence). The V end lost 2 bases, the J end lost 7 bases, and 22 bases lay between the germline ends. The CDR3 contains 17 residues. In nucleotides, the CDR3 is TGTGCCAGCAGCTTCCCCGACTTCCGGGACGGTAGTAACATTCAGTACTTC. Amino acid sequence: CASSFPDFRDGSNIQYF. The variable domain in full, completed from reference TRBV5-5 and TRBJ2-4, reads DAGVTQSPTHLIKTRGQQVTLRCSPISGHKSVSWYQQVLGQGPQFIFQYYEKEERGRGNFPDRFSARQFPNYSSELNVNALLLGDSALYLCASSFPDFRDGSNIQYFGAGTRLSVL.

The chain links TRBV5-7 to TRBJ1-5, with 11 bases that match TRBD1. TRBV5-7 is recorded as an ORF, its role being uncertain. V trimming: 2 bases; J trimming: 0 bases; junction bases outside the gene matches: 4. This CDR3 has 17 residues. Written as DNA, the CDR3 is TGTGCCAGCAGCTTAGGACAGGGGGCCCGTAGCAATCAGCCCCAGCATTTT. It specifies CASSLGQGARSNQPQHF.

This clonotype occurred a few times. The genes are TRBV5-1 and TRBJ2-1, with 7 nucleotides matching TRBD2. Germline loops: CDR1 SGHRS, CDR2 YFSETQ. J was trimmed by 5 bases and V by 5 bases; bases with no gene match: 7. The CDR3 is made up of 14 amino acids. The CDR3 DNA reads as TGCGCCAGCAGTGGGGACTACCCTAACAATGAGCAGTTCTTC. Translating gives CASSGDYPNNEQFF. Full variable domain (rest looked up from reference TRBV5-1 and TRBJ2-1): KAGVTQTPRYLIKTRGQQVTLSCSPISGHRSVSWYQQTPGQGLQFLFEYFSETQRNKGNFPGRFSGRQFSNSRSEMNVSTLELGDSALYLCASSGDYPNNEQFFGPGTRLTVL.

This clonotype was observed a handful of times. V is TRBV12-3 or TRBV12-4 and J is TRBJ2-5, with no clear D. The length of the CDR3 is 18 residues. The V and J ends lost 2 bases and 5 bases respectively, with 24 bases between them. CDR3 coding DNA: TGTGCCAGCAGTTTACCTCTCGCGGTTCTACCCCGAAGGGAGACCCAGTACTTC. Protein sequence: CASSLPLAVLPRRETQYF.

CDR3 protein: CASSYGGAGNEQFF. CDR3 bases: TGTGCCAGCAGTTACGGGGGGGCCGGCAATGAGCAGTTCTTC. This rearrangement joins TRBV27 to TRBJ2-1; 8 bases align to TRBD2. V dropped 4 bases and J dropped 6; count of bases not matched to a gene: 5. CDR3 length: 14 amino acids. CDR1 and CDR2 from the germline V gene are MNHEY and SMNVEV (reference sequence).

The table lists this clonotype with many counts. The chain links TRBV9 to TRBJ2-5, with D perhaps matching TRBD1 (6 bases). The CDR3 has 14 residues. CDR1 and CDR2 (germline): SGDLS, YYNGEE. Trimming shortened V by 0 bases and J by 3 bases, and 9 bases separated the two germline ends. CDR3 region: CASSVDSGEETQYF. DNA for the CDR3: TGTGCCAGCAGCGTAGATTCAGGGGAAGAGACCCAGTACTTC.

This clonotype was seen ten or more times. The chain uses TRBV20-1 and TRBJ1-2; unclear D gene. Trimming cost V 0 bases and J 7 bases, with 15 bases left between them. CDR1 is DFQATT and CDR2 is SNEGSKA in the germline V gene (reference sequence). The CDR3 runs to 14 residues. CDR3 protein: CSARDLAASTGYTF. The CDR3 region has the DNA TGCAGTGCTAGAGATCTGGCGGCGTCCACTGGCTACACCTTC.

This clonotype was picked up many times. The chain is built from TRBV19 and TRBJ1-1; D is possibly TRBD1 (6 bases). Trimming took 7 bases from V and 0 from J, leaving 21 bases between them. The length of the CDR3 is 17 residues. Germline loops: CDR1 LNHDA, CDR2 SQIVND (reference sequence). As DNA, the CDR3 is TGTGCCAGTATCGGGGGCAGCTACCACCGCATGAACACTGAAGCTTTCTTT. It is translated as CASIGGSYHRMNTEAFF.

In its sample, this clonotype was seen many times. The CDR3 here is CASSPTNRGSYEQYF. CDR3 bases: TGCGCCAGCAGCCCTACCAACAGGGGCTCCTACGAGCAGTACTTC. The chain recombines TRBV5-1 with TRBJ2-7; 7 nucleotides line up with TRBD1. Germline values: CDR1 SGHRS, CDR2 YFSETQ. The CDR3 loop spans 15 amino acids. V trimming: 4 bases; J trimming: 0 bases; junction bases outside the gene matches: 7.

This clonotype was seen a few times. CDR3: CASSQDAAGPYEQYF. The CDR3 DNA sequence: TGTGCCAGCAGCCAAGATGCGGCGGGGCCCTACGAGCAGTACTTC. The V gene is TRBV4-2, the J gene TRBJ2-7, with D perhaps TRBD2 (6 bases). CDR1 is LGHNA, CDR2 YNFKEQ, per germline. Deletions cut 0 bases from V and 2 bases from J, with 11 bases between. The CDR3 totals 15 residues.

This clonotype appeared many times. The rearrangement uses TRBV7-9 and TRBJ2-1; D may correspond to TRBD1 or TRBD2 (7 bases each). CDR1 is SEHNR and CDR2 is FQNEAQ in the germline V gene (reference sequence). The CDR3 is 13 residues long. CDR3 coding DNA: TGTGCGGGGGGGGACAGTCTTACAGAGGAGCAGTTCTTC. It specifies CAGGDSLTEEQFF.

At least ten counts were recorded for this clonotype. Written as DNA, the CDR3 is TGTGCCAGCAGGGGGCGAGAAGCTTTCTTT. It codes for CASRGREAFF. This chain links TRBV25-1 with TRBJ1-1; maybe TRBD1 (5 bases). The germline V gene encodes CDR1 MGHDK and CDR2 SYGVNS. CDR3 length: 10 amino acids. Deletions cut 6 bases from V and 8 bases from J, with 7 bases between.

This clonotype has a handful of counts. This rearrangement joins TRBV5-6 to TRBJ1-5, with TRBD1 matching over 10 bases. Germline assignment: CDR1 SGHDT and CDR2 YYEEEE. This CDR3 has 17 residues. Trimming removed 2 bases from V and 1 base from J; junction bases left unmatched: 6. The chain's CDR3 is CASSFKDRGGSNQPQHF. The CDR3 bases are TGTGCCAGCAGCTTCAAGGACAGGGGGGGGAGCAATCAGCCCCAGCATTTT.